These T cell receptor beta chains were read from a single sample in a study of cytomegalovirus exposure and HLA in healthy donors. Measured with immunoSEQ multiplex PCR; TCRdb has only the in-frame clones, and not every one. The table includes more than 140,000 clones, roughly 87% detected once. The sequenced sample consisted of PBMCs. The receptor set was obtained from a man aged 30 to 45 in good health and CMV-seropositive. Each CDR3 is given with its conserved first and last residue. The order of the fields is V gene, D gene, J gene, clone size, CDR3 protein, CDR3 DNA. D genes are given only for firm matches. Where a row states a size, it is once, few, many or the class of an expanded clone; other rows omit it.

TRBV30,NA,TRBJ2-1,NA,CAWSTGSGIGFF,TGTGCCTGGAGTACGGGCTCGGGGATTGGGTTCTTC
TRBV6-1,TRBD1,TRBJ1-3,few,CASRRTGSGNTIYF,TGTGCCAGCAGGAGGACAGGCTCTGGAAACACCATATATTTT
TRBV27,NA,TRBJ1-3,NA,CASMIDSFSDTIYF,TGTGCCAGCATGATAGACTCCTTTAGTGACACCATATATTTT
TRBV7-9,NA,TRBJ1-1,NA,CASSFSAQAMEAFF,TGTGCCAGCAGCTTTTCAGCCCAAGCTATGGAGGCTTTCTTT
TRBV18,TRBD1,TRBJ1-1,NA,CASSELGQGNTEAFF,TGTGCCAGCTCAGAACTGGGACAGGGGAACACTGAAGCTTTCTTT
TRBV7-2,TRBD1,TRBJ1-5,NA,CASSLSTTGQSNQPQHF,TGTGCCAGCAGCTTATCCACGACAGGGCAGAGCAATCAGCCCCAGCATTTT
TRBV29-1,NA,TRBJ2-3,NA,CSVVGRITDTQYF,TGCAGCGTTGTGGGGCGTATCACAGATACGCAGTATTTT
TRBV11-2,NA,TRBJ2-1,NA,CASSHVSRGNEQFF,TGTGCCAGCAGCCATGTGTCGAGGGGGAATGAGCAGTTCTTC
TRBV4-1,TRBD2,TRBJ2-7,NA,CASSQRLAGLYEQYF,TGCGCCAGCAGCCAGAGACTAGCGGGGTTATACGAGCAGTACTTC
TRBV2,NA,TRBJ1-5,NA,CASSEQGSGNQPQHF,TGTGCCAGCAGTGAACAGGGTAGTGGCAATCAGCCCCAGCATTTT
TRBV6-6,NA,TRBJ1-5,NA,CASSYSGPGGQPQHF,TGTGCCAGCAGTTACTCTGGGCCGGGGGGGCAGCCCCAGCATTTT
TRBV4-1,NA,TRBJ2-5,few,CASSQAVGALSRETQYF,TGCGCCAGCAGCCAAGCGGTGGGGGCCCTCTCCCGGGAGACCCAGTACTTC
TRBV9,NA,TRBJ1-6,NA,CASSVDNSPLHF,TGTGCCAGCAGCGTCGATAATTCACCCCTCCACTTT
TRBV6-6,NA,TRBJ2-1,NA,CASSLRASAYNEQFF,TGTGCCAGCTCTTTGCGGGCGTCAGCCTACAATGAGCAGTTCTTC
TRBV5-4,NA,TRBJ1-2,NA,CASSSDTGLGNYGYTF,TGTGCCAGCAGCAGCGATACAGGGCTAGGGAACTATGGCTACACCTTC
TRBV5-1,TRBD1,TRBJ2-1,NA,CASSLVGQGYNEQFF,TGCGCCAGCAGCTTGGTGGGACAGGGCTACAATGAGCAGTTCTTC
TRBV7-9,TRBD2,TRBJ2-7,NA,CASSPRTSGRAEEQYF,TGTGCCAGCAGCCCAAGGACTAGCGGGAGGGCCGAAGAGCAGTACTTC
TRBV18,TRBD2,TRBJ2-3,NA,CASSPSGGTDTQYF,TGTGCCAGCTCACCGAGCGGGGGGACAGATACGCAGTATTTT
TRBV27,NA,TRBJ2-7,NA,CASRGQGLTEQYF,TGTGCCAGCAGAGGGCAGGGATTAACCGAGCAGTACTTC
TRBV27,NA,TRBJ2-2,few,CATQQGSWGTGELFF,TGTGCCACCCAACAGGGATCGTGGGGGACGGGGGAGCTGTTTTTT
TRBV7-2,NA,TRBJ2-5,once,CASSPQETQYF,TGTGCCAGCAGCCCGCAAGAGACCCAGTACTTC
TRBV7-9,TRBD2,TRBJ2-5,NA,CASNPTRAGPQETQYF,TGTGCCAGCAACCCAACCCGAGCGGGGCCCCAAGAGACCCAGTACTTC
TRBV4-1,NA,TRBJ2-2,NA,CASSRGGGELFF,TGCGCCAGCAGCAGGGGGGGCGGGGAGCTGTTTTTT
TRBV28,TRBD1,TRBJ1-2,NA,CASSTQGADYGYTF,TGTGCCAGCAGTACACAGGGGGCGGACTATGGCTACACCTTC
TRBV5-4,TRBD2,TRBJ2-5,NA,CASTPHPSGGALETQYF,TGTGCCAGCACCCCGCACCCTAGCGGGGGGGCCTTGGAGACCCAGTACTTC
TRBV30,NA,TRBJ1-1,NA,CAWSVGGAAFF,TGTGCCTGGAGTGTTGGCGGCGCCGCTTTCTTT
TRBV2,TRBD1,TRBJ2-3,NA,CASSLRQGMGGNTQYF,TGTGCCAGCAGCCTCAGACAGGGGATGGGCGGGAATACGCAGTATTTT
TRBV7-2,TRBD1,TRBJ2-3,NA,CASRRDRTPNTDTQYF,TGTGCCAGCAGACGGGACAGGACCCCAAACACAGATACGCAGTATTTT
TRBV28,NA,TRBJ1-1,NA,CASSRRVGTEAFF,TGTGCCAGCAGCAGACGGGTGGGTACTGAAGCTTTCTTT
TRBV5-1,NA,TRBJ1-5,NA,CASSLTPNQPQHF,TGCGCCAGCAGCTTGACACCAAATCAGCCCCAGCATTTT
TRBV18,TRBD1,TRBJ2-2,NA,CASSPGTGDTGELFF,TGTGCCAGCTCACCCGGGACAGGGGACACCGGGGAGCTGTTTTTT
TRBV6-5,NA,TRBJ2-3,NA,CASSLAGFRIDTQYF,TGTGCCAGCAGTCTTGCGGGATTCAGGATAGATACGCAGTATTTT
TRBV7-2,NA,TRBJ2-3,NA,CASSFMAFGGKITDTQYF,TGTGCCAGCAGCTTCATGGCTTTCGGGGGTAAAATCACAGATACGCAGTATTTT
TRBV4-1,TRBD2,TRBJ2-3,NA,CASSQVGRESTDTQYF,TGCGCCAGCAGCCAAGTGGGGAGGGAATCCACAGATACGCAGTATTTT
TRBV28,NA,TRBJ1-3,few,CASSLSGSGNTIYF,TGTGCCAGCAGTTTGTCGGGTTCTGGAAACACCATATATTTT
TRBV29-1,NA,TRBJ2-3,NA,CSVEDPRRGTDTQYF,TGCAGCGTTGAAGATCCTAGGCGGGGCACAGATACGCAGTATTTT
TRBV19,NA,TRBJ2-1,NA,CASSTNPGITGKYVSEQFF,TGTGCCAGTAGTACAAACCCTGGGATCACAGGGAAATACGTAAGTGAGCAGTTCTTC
TRBV28,TRBD1,TRBJ2-3,NA,CASVGQAWATQYF,TGTGCCAGTGTAGGACAGGCGTGGGCTACGCAGTATTTT
TRBV27,NA,TRBJ2-7,NA,CASSLNGQRAPYEQYF,TGTGCCAGCAGCCTTAACGGACAGCGAGCACCTTACGAGCAGTACTTC
TRBV6-5,NA,TRBJ2-7,NA,CASSYGTQAYEQYF,TGTGCCAGCAGTTATGGGACACAAGCCTACGAGCAGTACTTC
TRBV9,TRBD1,TRBJ2-1,NA,CASSVASDRVNEQFF,TGTGCCAGCAGCGTAGCTTCCGACAGGGTGAATGAGCAGTTCTTC
TRBV28,NA,TRBJ1-2,NA,CASSYKRTSYGYTF,TGTGCCAGCAGTTACAAACGGACTTCCTATGGCTACACCTTC
TRBV19,TRBD1,TRBJ1-5,few,CATAGGQGAGMGNQPQHF,TGTGCCACCGCGGGCGGGCAGGGGGCCGGGATGGGCAATCAGCCCCAGCATTTT
TRBV27,TRBD2,TRBJ2-7,NA,CASSLAGGKYEQYF,TGTGCCAGCAGTTTAGCGGGAGGGAAGTACGAGCAGTACTTC
TRBV12-5,NA,TRBJ1-2,few,CASGPPGYGPYGYTF,TGTGCTAGTGGTCCTCCGGGGTACGGCCCTTATGGCTACACCTTC
TRBV19,NA,TRBJ2-5,once,CASSLRASEETQYF,TGTGCCAGTAGCCTTCGGGCTAGCGAGGAGACCCAGTACTTC
TRBV7-9,NA,TRBJ2-7,NA,CSSSTGGATSYEQYF,TGTTCCAGCAGTACTGGGGGGGCGACCTCCTACGAGCAGTACTTC
TRBV5-1,TRBD2,TRBJ2-5,NA,CASSLVAGAQETQYF,TGCGCCAGCAGCTTGGTAGCGGGGGCCCAAGAGACCCAGTACTTC
TRBV5-6,NA,TRBJ2-2,NA,CASSLGGTPTGELFF,TGTGCCAGCAGCTTAGGAGGGACGCCCACCGGGGAGCTGTTTTTT
TRBV27,NA,TRBJ2-2,NA,CASSLNGGELFF,TGTGCCAGCAGTTTGAACGGCGGGGAGCTGTTTTTT
TRBV4-3,NA,TRBJ1-4,few,CASSQGSGGGVEKLFF,TGCGCCAGCAGCCAAGGGTCGGGTGGCGGGGTTGAAAAACTGTTTTTT
TRBV6-5,TRBD1,TRBJ1-1,NA,CASSYATGDAFF,TGTGCCAGCAGTTACGCAACAGGGGACGCTTTCTTT
TRBV7-2,NA,TRBJ1-1,NA,CASSTRQSTEAFF,TGTGCCAGCAGCACCCGACAGAGCACTGAAGCTTTCTTT
TRBV28,NA,TRBJ1-1,NA,CASSFSTEAFF,TGTGCCAGCAGTTTTTCAACTGAAGCTTTCTTT